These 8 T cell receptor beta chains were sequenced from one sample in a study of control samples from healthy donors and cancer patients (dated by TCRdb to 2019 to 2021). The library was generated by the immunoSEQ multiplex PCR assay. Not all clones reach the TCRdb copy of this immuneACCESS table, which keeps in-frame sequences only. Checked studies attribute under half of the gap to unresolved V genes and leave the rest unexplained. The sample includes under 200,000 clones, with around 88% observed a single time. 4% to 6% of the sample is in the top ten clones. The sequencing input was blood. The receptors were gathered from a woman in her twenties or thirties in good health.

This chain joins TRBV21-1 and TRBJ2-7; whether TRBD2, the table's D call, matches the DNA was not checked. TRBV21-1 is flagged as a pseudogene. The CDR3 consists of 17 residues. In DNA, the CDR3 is TGTGCCAGCTTTCGACTAGCGGGGGGCTATAGCTCCTACGAGCAGTACGTC. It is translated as CASFRLAGGYSSYEQYV.

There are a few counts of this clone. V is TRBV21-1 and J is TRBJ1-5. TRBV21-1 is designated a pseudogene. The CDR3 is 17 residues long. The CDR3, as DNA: TGTGCCAGCAGCTCCCTGCCGTTGGGGGATAGCAATCAGCCCCAGCATTTT. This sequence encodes CASSSLPLGDSNQPQHF.

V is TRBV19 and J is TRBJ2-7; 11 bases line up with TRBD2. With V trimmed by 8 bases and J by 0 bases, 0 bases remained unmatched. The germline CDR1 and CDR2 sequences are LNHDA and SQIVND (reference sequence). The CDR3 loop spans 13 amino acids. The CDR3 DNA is TGTGCCAGTCTAGCGGGAGGCTCCTACGAGCAGTACTTC. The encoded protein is CASLAGGSYEQYF.

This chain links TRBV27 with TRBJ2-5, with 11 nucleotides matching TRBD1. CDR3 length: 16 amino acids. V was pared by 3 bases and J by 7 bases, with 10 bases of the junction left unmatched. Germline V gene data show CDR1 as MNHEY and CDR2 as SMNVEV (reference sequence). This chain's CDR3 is CASSFFRDRGLGTQYF. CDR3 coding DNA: TGTGCCAGCAGTTTTTTCCGGGACAGGGGGTTAGGGACCCAGTACTTC.

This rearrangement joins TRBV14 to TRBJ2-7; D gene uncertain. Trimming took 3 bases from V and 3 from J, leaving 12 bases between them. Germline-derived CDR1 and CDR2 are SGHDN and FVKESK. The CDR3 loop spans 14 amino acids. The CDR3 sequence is CASSHGPRGYEQYF. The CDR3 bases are TGTGCCAGCAGCCACGGTCCCCGAGGCTACGAGCAGTACTTC.

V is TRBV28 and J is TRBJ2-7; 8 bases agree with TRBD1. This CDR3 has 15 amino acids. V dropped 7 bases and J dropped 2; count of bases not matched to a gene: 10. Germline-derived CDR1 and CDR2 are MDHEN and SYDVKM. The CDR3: CASTQPGTGAYEQYF. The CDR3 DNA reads TGTGCCAGCACCCAACCCGGGACAGGAGCCTACGAGCAGTACTTC.

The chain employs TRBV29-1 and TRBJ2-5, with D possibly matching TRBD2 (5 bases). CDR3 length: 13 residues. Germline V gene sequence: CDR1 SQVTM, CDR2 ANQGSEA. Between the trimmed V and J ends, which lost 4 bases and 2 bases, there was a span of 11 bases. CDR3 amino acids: CSVGGRRQETQYF. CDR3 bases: TGCAGCGTTGGAGGCCGGAGGCAAGAGACCCAGTACTTC.

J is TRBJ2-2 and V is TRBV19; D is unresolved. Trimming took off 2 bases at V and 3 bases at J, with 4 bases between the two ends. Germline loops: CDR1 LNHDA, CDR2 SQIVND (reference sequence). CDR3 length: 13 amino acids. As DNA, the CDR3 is TGTGCCAGTAGTATAAGGGACACCGGGGAGCTGTTTTTT. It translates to CASSIRDTGELFF.